This T cell receptor beta chain came from a study of lymphopenia after photon versus proton radiotherapy. As regards this clone: Its target is unknown.

Germline assignment: CDR1 MNHEY and CDR2 SMNVEV (reference sequence). V lost 6 bases to trimming and J lost 4 bases, with 18 bases between them. The CDR3 is 15 amino acids. Study results and limitations: Photon-treated patients lost naive T cells and TCR diversity; proton-treated stayed stable.

Libraries were prepared by immunoSEQ multiplex PCR; TCRdb keeps only in-frame clonotypes and omits some of them. This sample has about 58,000 clones, with less than 85% found just once. The source of this sequence is a man aged 55 to 70 with pancreatic cancer. The V gene is TRBV27, the J gene TRBJ1-2; D not certain. The sequenced sample was peripheral blood, obtained from a patient treated with proton-based radiotherapy. The CDR3 reads CASRKASVVGYGYTF. The CDR3 DNA follows: TGTGCCAGCAGGAAAGCCTCGGTTGTGGGCTATGGCTACACCTTC.